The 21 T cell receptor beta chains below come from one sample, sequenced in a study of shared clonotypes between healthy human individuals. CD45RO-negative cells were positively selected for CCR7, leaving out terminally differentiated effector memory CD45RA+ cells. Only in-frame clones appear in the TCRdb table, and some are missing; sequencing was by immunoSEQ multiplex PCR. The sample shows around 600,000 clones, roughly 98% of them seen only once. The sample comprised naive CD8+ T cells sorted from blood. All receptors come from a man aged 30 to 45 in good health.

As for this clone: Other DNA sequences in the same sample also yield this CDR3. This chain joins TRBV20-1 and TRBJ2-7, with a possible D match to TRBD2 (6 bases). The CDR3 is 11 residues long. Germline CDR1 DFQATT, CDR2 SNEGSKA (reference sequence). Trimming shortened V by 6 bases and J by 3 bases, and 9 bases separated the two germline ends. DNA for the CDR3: TGCAGTGCCCGGGAGTACTACGAGCAGTACTTC. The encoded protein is CSAREYYEQYF.

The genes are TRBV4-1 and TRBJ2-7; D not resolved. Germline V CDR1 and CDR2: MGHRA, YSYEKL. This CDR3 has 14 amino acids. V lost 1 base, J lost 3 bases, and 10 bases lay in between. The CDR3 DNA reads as TGCGCCAGCAGCCAAGCCTGGCCGGGCTACGAGCAGTACTTC. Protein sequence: CASSQAWPGYEQYF.

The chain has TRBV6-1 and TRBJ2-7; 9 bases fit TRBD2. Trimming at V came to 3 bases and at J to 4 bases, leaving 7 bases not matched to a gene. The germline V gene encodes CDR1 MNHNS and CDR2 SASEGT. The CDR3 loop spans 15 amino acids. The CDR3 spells CASSEITSGRYEQYF. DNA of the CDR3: TGTGCCAGCAGTGAGATAACTAGCGGGCGATACGAGCAGTACTTC.

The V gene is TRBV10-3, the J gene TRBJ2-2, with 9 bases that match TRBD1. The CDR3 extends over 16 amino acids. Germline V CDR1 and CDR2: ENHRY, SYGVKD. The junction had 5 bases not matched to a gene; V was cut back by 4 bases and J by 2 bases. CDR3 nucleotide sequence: TGTGCCATCAGTGCAGTGGGACAGGGCAACACCGGGGAGCTGTTTTTT. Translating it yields CAISAVGQGNTGELFF.

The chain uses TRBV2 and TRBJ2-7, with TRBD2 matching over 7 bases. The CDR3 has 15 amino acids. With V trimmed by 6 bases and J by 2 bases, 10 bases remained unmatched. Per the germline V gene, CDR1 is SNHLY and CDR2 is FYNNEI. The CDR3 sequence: CASRGLYSGTYEQYF. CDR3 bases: TGTGCCAGCAGAGGGTTATACAGCGGGACCTACGAGCAGTACTTC.

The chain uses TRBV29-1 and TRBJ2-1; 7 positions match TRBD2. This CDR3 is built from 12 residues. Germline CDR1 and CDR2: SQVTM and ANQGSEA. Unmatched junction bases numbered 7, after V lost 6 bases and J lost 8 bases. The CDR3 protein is CSVTGLSYEQFF. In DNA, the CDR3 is TGCAGCGTGACGGGACTAAGCTATGAGCAGTTCTTC.

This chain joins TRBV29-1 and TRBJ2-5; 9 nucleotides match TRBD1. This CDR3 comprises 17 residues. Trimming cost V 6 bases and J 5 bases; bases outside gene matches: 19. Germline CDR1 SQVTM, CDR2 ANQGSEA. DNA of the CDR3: TGCAGCGTCCCACGGTCCCCCCGGGACAGGGCAGGGGAGACCCAGTACTTC. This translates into CSVPRSPRDRAGETQYF.

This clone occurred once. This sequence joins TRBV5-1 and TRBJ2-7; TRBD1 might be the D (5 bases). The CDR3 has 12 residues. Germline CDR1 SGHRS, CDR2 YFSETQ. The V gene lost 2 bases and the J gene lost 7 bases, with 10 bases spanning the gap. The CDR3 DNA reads TGCGCCAGCAGCTTCGCAGGGTGGGAGCAGTACTTC. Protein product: CASSFAGWEQYF.

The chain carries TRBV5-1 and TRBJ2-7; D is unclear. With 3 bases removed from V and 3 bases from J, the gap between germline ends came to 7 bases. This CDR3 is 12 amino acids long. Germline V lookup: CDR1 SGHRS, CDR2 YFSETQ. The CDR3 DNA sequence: TGCGCCAGCAGCTCCCATTACTACGAGCAGTACTTC. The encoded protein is CASSSHYYEQYF.

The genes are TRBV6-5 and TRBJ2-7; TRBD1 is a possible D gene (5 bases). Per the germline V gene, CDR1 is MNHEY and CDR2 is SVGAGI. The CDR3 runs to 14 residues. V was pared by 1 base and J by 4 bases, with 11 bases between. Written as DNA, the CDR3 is TGTGCCAGCAGTTACTATGACAGTTATTACGAGCAGTACTTC. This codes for CASSYYDSYYEQYF.

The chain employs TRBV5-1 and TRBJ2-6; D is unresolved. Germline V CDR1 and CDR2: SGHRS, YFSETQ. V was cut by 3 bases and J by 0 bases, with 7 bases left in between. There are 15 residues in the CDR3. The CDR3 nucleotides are TGCGCCAGCAGCTCCCCGTCCTCTGGGGCCAACGTCCTGACTTTC. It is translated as CASSSPSSGANVLTF.

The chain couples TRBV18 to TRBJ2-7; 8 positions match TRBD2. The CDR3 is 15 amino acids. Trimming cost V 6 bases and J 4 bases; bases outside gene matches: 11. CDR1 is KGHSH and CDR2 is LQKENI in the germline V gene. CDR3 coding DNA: TGTGCCAGCTCCCCCGGGGGGGCGAATCGATACGAGCAGTACTTC. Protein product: CASSPGGANRYEQYF.

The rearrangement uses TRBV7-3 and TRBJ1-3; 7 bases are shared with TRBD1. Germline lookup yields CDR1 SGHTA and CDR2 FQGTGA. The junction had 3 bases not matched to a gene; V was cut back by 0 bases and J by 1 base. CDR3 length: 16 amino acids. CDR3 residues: CASSLTGRGSGNTIYF. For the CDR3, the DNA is TGTGCCAGCAGCTTAACTGGCAGGGGGTCTGGAAACACCATATATTTT. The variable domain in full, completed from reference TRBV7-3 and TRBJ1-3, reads GAGVSQTPSNKVTEKGKYVELRCDPISGHTALYWYRQSLGQGPEFLIYFQGTGAADDSGLPNDRFFAVRPEGSVSTLKIQRTERGDSAVYLCASSLTGRGSGNTIYFGEGSWLTVV.

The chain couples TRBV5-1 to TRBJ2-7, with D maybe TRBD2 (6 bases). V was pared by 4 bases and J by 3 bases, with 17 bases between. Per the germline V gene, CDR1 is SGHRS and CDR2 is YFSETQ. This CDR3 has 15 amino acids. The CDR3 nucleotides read TGCGCCAGCAGCCCCTTGGGGGAGGTAAGCTACGAGCAGTACTTC. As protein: CASSPLGEVSYEQYF.

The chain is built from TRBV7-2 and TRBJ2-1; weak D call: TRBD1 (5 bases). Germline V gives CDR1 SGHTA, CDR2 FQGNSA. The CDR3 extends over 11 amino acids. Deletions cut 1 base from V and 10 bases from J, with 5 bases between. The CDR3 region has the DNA TGTGCCAGCAGCTTAGGGACAGAGCAGTTCTTC. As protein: CASSLGTEQFF.

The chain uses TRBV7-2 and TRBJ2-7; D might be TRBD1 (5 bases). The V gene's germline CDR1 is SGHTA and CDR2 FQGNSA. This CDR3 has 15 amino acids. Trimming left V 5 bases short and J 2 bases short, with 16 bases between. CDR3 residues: CASSPLPTVTYEQYF. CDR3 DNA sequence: TGTGCCAGCAGCCCCCTCCCGACAGTCACCTACGAGCAGTACTTC. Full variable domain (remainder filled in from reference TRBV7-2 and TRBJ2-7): GAGVSQSPSNKVTEKGKDVELRCDPISGHTALYWYRQSLGQGLEFLIYFQGNSAPDKSGLPSDRFSAERTGGSVSTLTIQRTQQEDSAVYLCASSPLPTVTYEQYFGPGTRLTVT.

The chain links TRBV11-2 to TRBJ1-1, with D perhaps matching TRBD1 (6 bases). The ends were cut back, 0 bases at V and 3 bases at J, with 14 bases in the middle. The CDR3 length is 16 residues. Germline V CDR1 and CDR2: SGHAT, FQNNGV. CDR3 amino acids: CASSLDQGIAHTEAFF. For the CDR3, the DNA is TGTGCCAGCAGCTTAGATCAGGGGATAGCCCACACTGAAGCTTTCTTT.

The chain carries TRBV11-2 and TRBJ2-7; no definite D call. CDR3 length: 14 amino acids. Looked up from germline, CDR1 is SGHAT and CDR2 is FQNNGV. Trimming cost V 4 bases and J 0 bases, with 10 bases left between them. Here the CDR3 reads CASSSVKGSYEQYF. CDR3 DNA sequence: TGTGCCAGCAGCTCCGTTAAGGGCTCCTACGAGCAGTACTTC. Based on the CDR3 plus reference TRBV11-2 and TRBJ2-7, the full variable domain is EAGVAQSPRYKIIEKRQSVAFWCNPISGHATLYWYQQILGQGPKLLIQFQNNGVVDDSQLPKDRFSAERLKGVDSTLKIQPAKLEDSAVYLCASSSVKGSYEQYFGPGTRLTVT.

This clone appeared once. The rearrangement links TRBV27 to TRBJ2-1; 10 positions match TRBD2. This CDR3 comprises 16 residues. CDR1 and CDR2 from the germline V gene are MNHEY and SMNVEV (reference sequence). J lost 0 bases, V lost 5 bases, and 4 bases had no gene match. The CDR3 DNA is TGTGCCAGCAGTGACGGACTAGCGGCCTCCTACAATGAGCAGTTCTTC. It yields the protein CASSDGLAASYNEQFF.

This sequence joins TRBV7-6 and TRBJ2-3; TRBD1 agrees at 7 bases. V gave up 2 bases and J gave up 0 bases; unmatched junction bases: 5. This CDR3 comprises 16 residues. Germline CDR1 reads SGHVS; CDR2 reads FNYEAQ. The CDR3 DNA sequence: TGTGCCAGCAGCTTAATAGGACAGGCTAGCACAGATACGCAGTATTTT. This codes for CASSLIGQASTDTQYF.

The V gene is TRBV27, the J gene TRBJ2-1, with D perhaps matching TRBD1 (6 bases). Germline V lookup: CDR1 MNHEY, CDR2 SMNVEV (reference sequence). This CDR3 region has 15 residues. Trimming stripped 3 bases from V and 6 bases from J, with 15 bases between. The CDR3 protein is CASSLFLGQRNEQFF. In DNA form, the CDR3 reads TGTGCCAGCAGTTTGTTTCTAGGACAGCGCAATGAGCAGTTCTTC.